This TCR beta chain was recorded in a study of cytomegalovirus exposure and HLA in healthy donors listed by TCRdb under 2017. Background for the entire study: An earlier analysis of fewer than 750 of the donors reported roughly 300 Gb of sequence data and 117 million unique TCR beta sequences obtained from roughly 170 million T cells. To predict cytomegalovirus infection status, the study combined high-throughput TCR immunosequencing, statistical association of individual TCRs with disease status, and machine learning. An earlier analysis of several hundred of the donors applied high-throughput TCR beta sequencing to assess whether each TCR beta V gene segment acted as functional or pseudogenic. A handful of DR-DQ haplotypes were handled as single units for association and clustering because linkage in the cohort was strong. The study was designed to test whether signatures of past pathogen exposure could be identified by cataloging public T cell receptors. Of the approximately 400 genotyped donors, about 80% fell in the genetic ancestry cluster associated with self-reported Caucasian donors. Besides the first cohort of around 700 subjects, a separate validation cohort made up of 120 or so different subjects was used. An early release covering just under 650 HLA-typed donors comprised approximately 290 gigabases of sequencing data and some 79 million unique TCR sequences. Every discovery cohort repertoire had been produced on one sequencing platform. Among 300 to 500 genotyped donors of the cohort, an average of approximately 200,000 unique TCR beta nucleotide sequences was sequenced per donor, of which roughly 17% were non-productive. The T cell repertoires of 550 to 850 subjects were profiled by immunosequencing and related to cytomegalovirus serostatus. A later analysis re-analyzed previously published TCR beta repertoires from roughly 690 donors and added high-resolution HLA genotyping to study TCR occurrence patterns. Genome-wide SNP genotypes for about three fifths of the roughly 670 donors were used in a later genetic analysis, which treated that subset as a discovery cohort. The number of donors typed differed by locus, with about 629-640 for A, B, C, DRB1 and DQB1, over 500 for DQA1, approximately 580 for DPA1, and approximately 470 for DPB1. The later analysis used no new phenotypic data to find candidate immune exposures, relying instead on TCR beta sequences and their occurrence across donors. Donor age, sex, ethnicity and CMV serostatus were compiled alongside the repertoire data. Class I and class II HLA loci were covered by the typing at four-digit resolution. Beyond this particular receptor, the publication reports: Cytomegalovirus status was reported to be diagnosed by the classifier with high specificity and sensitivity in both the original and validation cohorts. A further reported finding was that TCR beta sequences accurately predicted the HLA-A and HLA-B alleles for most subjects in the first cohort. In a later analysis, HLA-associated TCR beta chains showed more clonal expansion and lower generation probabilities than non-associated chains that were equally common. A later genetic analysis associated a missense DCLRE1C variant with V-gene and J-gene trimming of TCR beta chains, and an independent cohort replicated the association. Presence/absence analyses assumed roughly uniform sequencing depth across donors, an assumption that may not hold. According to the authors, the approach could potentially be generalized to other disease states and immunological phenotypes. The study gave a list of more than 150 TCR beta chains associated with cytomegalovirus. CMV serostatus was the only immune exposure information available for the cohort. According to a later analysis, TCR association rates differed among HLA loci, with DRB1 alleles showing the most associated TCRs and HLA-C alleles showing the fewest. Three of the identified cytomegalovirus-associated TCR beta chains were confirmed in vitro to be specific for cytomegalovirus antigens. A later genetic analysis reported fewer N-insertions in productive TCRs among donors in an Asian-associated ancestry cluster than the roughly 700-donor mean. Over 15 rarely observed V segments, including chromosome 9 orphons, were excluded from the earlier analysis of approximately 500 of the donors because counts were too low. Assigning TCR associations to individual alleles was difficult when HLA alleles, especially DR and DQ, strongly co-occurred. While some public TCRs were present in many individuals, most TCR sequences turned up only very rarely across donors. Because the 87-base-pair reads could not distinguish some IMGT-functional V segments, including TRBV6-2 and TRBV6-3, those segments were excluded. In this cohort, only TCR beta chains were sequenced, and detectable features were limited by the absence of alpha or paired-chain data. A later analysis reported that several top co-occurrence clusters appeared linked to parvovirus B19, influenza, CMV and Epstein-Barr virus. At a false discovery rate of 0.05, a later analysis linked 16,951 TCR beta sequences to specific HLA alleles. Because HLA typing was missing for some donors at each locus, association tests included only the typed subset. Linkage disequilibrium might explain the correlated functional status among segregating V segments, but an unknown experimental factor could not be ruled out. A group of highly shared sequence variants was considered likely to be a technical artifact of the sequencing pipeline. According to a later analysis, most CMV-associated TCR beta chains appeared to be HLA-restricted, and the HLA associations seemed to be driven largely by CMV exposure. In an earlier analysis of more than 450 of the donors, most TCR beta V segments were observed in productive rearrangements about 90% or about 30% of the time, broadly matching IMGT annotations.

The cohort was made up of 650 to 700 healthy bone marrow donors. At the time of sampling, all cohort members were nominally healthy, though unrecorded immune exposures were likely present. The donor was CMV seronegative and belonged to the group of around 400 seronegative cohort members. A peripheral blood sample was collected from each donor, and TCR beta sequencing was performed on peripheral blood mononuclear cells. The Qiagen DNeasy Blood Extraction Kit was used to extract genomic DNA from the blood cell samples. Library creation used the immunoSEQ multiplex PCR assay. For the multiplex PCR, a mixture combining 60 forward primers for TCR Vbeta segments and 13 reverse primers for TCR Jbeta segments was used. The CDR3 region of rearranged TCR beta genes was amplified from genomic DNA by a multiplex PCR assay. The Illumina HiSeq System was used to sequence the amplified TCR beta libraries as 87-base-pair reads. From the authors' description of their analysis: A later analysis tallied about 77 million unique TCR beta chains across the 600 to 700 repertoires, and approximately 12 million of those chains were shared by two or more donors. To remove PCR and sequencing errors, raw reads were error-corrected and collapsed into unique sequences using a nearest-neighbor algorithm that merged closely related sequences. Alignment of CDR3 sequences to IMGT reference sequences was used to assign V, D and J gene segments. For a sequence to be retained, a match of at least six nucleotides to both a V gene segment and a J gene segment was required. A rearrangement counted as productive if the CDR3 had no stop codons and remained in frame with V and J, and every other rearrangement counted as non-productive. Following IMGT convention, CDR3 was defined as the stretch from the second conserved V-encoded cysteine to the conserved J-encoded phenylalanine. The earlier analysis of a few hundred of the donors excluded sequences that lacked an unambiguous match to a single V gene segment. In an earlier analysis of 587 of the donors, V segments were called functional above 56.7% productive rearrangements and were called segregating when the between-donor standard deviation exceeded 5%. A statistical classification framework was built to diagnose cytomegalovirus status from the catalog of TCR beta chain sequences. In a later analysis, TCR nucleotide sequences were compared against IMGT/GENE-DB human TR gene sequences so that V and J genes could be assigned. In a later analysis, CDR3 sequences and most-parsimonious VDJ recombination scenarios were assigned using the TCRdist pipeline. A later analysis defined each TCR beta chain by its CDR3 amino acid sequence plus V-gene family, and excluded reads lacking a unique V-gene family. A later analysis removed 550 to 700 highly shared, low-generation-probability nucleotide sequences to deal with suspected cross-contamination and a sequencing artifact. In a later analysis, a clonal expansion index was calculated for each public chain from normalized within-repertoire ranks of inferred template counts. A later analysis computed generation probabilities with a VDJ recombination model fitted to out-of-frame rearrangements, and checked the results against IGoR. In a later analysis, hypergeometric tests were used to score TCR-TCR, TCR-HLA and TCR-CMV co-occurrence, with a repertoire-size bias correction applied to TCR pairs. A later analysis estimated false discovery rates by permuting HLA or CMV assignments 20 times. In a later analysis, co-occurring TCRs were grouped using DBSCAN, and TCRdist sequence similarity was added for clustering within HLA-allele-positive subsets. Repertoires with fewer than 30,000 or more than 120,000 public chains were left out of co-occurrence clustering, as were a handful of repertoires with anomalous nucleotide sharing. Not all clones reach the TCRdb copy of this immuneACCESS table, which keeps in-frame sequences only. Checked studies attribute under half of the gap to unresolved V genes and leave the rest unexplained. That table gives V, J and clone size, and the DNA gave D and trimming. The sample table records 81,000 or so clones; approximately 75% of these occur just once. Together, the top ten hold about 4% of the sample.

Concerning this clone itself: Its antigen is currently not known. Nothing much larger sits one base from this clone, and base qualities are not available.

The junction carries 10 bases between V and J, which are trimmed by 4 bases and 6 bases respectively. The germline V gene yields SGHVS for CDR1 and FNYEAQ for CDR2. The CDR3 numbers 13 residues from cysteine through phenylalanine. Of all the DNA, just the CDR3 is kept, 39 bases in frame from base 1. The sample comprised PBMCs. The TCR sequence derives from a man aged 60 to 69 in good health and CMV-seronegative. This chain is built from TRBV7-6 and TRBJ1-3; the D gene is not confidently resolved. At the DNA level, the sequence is TGTGCCAGCAGCTACATAGGAGAAAACACCATATATTTT. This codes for CASSYIGENTIYF. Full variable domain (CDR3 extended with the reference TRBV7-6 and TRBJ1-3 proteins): GAGVSQSPRYKVTKRGQDVALRCDPISGHVSLYWYRQALGQGPEFLTYFNYEAQQDKSGLPNDRFSAERPEGSISTLTIQRTEQRDSAMYRCASSYIGENTIYFGEGSWLTVV.